Sequencing of this TCR beta chain was carried out in a study of T cell responses to AZD1222 COVID-19 vaccine listed by TCRdb under 2021. Study-level background: A total of 233 trial participants underwent TCR sequencing, of whom 207 received two doses of AZD1222 and 26 received two doses of the MenACWY control vaccine. Trial participants were enrolled by age into subgroups of 18-55, 56-69 and 70-plus years, and around 150, 28 and 57 TCR-sequenced participants, respectively, were included in these subgroups. The paper as a whole reports these results and caveats: Conclusions about previously exposed vaccinees are limited because only 6 or 7 AZD1222 recipients were SARS-CoV-2 seropositive at baseline. A significant rise in spike-specific TCR breadth and depth was observed after two AZD1222 doses relative to day 0 and relative to MenACWY recipients. The whole spike protein was spanned by vaccine-associated CD4 TCRs, and dominant responses were seen in regions 160-218 and 743-854. In the small 56-69-year group, the increase in depth fell short of significance, most likely because of low power. Because no samples from the day 14 peak response were available, repertoires could be characterized only after the peak T cell response. Nearly half of unique spike-specific TCRs reportedly recognized epitopes outside regions mutated in the B.1.351 and B.1.1.7 variants. Participants were mostly white British and included more females than males, and it was suggested by the authors that clonal diversity may have been underestimated.

Notes on this clone: No cognate antigen has been identified for it. No base-level quality is on record; no much larger clone is a single base apart.

The V end loses 3 bases and the J end loses 2 bases, and a stretch of 20 bases separates them. From a lookup of the germline V gene (reference sequence), CDR1 and CDR2 are MNHEY and SMNVEV. The cysteine opens and the phenylalanine closes a CDR3 of 17 amino acids. Here the CDR3 DNA is all that survives: 51 bases in frame from base 1. The CDR3 regions of human TCRbeta chains were subjected to immunosequencing. As for the original processing: TCRs in the repertoires were matched against a reference library of SARS-CoV-2-specific TCRs that had been generated with the MIRA antigen-specificity platform. Breadth was defined as the fraction of unique TCRs that were SARS-CoV-2-associated. Depth was defined as the fraction of total T cells that were SARS-CoV-2-associated. Using the MIRA data, each spike-specific TCR was mapped to the spike region that the TCR reacts to and placed in a CD4 or CD8 class. Log10-transformed breadth and depth values were compared by one-way ANOVA with Sidak's multiple comparisons tests. TCRdb mirrors the immuneACCESS table, restricted to in-frame sequences. Some clones are absent from its copies; in checked studies, under half trace to an unresolved V gene, and the reason for the others is unknown. Clonal size and the V and J genes are those of that table, whereas D and trimming came from the DNA. This sample gives about 110,000 clones in total; roughly 92% of them show up just once. The top ten hold about 2.5% of the sample.

The sample's time point label, decoded: about 28 days (+/-7) after the second vaccine dose. AZD1222 recipients whose second dose came at about 4 weeks and those whose second dose came at about 12 weeks were combined into one group, since spike-specific TCR depth and breadth did not differ between the two schedules. Vaccinee samples were obtained from the UK trials COV001 and COV002, which included a single-blind randomized controlled phase 2/3 trial of AZD1222 (ChAdOx1 nCoV-19) in healthy adults. For TCRbeta chain sequencing, PBMC samples from trial participants were taken at day 0 and at day 28 after the second dose.

This TCR derives from an adult who received the AZD1222 COVID-19 vaccine. Material: peripheral blood, obtained 28 days after the second AZD1222 dose. Here the chain combines TRBV27 and TRBJ2-7; TRBD1 is possibly the D segment (6 matching bases). For the CDR3, the sequence is CASSFRFGRGQTYEQYF. The bases read TGTGCCAGCAGTTTCCGGTTCGGCAGGGGCCAAACCTACGAGCAGTACTTC.